This T cell receptor beta chain was documented in a study of regulatory T cells in long-lasting Graves disease (dated by TCRdb to the early 2020s). For the study in its entirety: Patients with newly diagnosed Graves' disease had been on antithyroid drugs for under 3 months. The study was registered as a clinical trial and conducted in China. A total of some 33 samples were covered by TCR sequencing, comprising around 13 persistent and about 20 newly diagnosed Graves' disease patients. Persistent Graves' disease patients were compared with newly diagnosed Graves' disease patients by peripheral blood TCR sequencing and RNA sequencing.

The sample's time point label, decoded: newly diagnosed GD, antithyroid drugs for less than 3 months. For both TCR sequencing and RNA sequencing, RNA was extracted from PBMCs using TRIzol. Graves' disease was diagnosed according to American Thyroid Association guidelines. The patients came from an endocrinology department in Xi'an, China. From each patient, around 9 milliliters of peripheral blood was collected into an EDTA anticoagulant tube. Ficoll Paque Plus density gradient separation was used to isolate PBMCs, and no further T cell sorting was performed. An Agilent 2100 Bioanalyzer and agarose gel were used to assess RNA quality, and a NanoDrop 2000 was used to measure RNA concentration. The method was multiplex PCR. The run used an Illumina HiSeq 4000. CDR3 regions were amplified by Arm-PCR with iRepertoire HTBI primers to construct TCR beta libraries. Before sequencing, the PCR products went through gel purification. As for how the authors treated the data: Gene usage analysis of CDR3 amino acid clonotypes relied on the 60 or so TRBV and 13 to 15 TRBJ segments identified across samples. COPE and FqMerger were used to merge filtered high-quality paired reads into contigs. BLAST was used to align contigs to the IMGT TRBV, TRBD and TRBJ reference genes, and CDR3 was defined following IMGT. Any clonotype with a frequency above 0.1% was classified as a highly expanded clone. Shannon entropy was used to measure repertoire diversity, and the Gini coefficient was used to measure V-J evenness. Public clonotypes were defined as clonotypes shared by more than one individual. Starting from the raw public reads, TCRdb applied fastp trimming at Q25, assembled clones with MiXCR and retained in-frame beta chains. CDR3 protein sequences are deduplicated, and each keeps its most common genes and DNA. TCRdb assigned the V and J calls; the authors' analysis was not used. Present in this sample are over 200,000 distinct CDR3 sequences, under 20% of which were seen just once. The ten largest clones take up approximately 15% of the sample.

Results and caveats for the whole study, not just this receptor: Lower TCR Shannon entropy and fewer highly expanded clones were observed in persistent Graves' disease patients than in newly diagnosed patients, which suggested clonal expansion. The authors noted that the small sample size was a limitation that may lower accuracy. Preferential use of TRBV28, TRBJ1-2 and TRBJ2-5 was observed in persistent disease, whereas TRBV20-1 and TRBJ2-1 were favored in newly diagnosed disease. A larger number of public clonotypes was shared among persistent patients (around 2,500) than among newly diagnosed patients (about 990). Because the primary lesion, thyroid tissue, could not be accessed, the study looked at peripheral blood alone. Only the TCR beta chain was sequenced and analyzed.

The CDR3 starts with the cysteine, ends with the phenylalanine, and has 15 residues. Of the read, only the CDR3 DNA is kept; its 45 bases are in frame from base 1. From a lookup of the germline V gene (reference sequence), CDR1 and CDR2 are DFQATT and SNEGSKA. V is clipped by 6 bases and J by 1 base, and the sequence between their germline boundaries is 18 bases long. This clonotype has at least ten counts. Its antigen specificity is not known. It has no much larger one-base neighbor in the sample; base qualities were not kept. These sequences were also reported in another study, on T cells in Graves' hyperthyroidism and ophthalmopathy. As noted in the second study: A patient counted as having stable Graves' hyperthyroidism if no progression to ophthalmopathy occurred over 18 months of follow-up. Hyperthyroidism patients were newly diagnosed, with disease duration under 2 months, and aged 18 to 65 years. Exclusion was applied to patients with uncontrolled infections, other autoimmune diseases, pregnancy or lactation. Diagnoses were established on the basis of clinical symptoms, serum thyroxine and TRAb, thyroid ultrasound, and orbital computed tomography. The first round of RT-PCR for the TCR CDR3 was performed with the HTBI primer set and the Qiagen OneStep RT-PCR kit. Most expanded thyroid clonotypes (frequency above 0.001) were also found in blood, which suggests that blood repertoires may mirror thyroid immune responses. A model built on a 13 V-J signature distinguished ophthalmopathy from stable hyperthyroidism, reaching around 88% sensitivity and 81.08% specificity in cross-validation and 80%/75% in testing. In validation, the model predicted progression to ophthalmopathy with approximately 70% sensitivity and around 72% specificity, a median of roughly seven months before onset. A discovery cohort of about 96 patients, roughly 43 with Graves' ophthalmopathy and 57 with stable Graves' hyperthyroidism, was used to find distinguishing TCR V-J signatures. Whether ophthalmopathy could be predicted prospectively was tested in an independent validation cohort made up of 18 to 20 hyperthyroidism patients plus 17 patients who later progressed to ophthalmopathy. The approximately 100 discovery patients were randomly divided into training and test sets at a 7:3 ratio. In about 6 Graves' hyperthyroidism patients, the study also compared T-cell repertoires from thyroid tissue with T-cell repertoires from blood. Once sampling was done, hyperthyroidism patients were given methimazole at a starting dose of 30 mg daily, whereas ophthalmopathy patients were given high-dose intravenous methylprednisolone. Libraries were constructed in a second round of multiplex PCR, after which size selection and purification were performed. The libraries were sequenced on an Illumina HiSeq2000 using paired-end 100 bp reads. SOAPnuke was used to process the raw data, with reads discarded if the reads contained adapters or uncalled bases, had a mean Phred below 15, or lacked an exact constant-primer or identifier match. High-quality paired reads were merged with COPE v1.2.5, and unique nucleotide sequences were defined as clonotypes. Clonotypes were aligned to IMGT TRBV, TRBD and TRBJ reference segments using MiTCR v1.1. Analysis was restricted to V-J combinations with a frequency above 0.0001, which covered approximately 99% of repertoires. The TCS score was defined as F50 (clonal expansion) divided by E x V (chaos), with BLOSUM62-based TCRdist calculated between CDR3 peptides within each V-J. Welch's t-statistics and random forest reduced around 520 V-J features to 10 to 15, which were used in a naive Bayes classifier (R e1071). Sample size was not statistically predetermined, and investigators were not blinded to group allocation. The paper reports TCR Vbeta CDR3 sequencing of approximately 130 peripheral blood samples: approximately 43 ophthalmopathy, fewer than 80 hyperthyroidism and around 17 progressor patients.

This receptor was obtained from a woman aged 25 to 39 with Graves disease. Donor details come from another sample of the same person, matched by shared clones. The specimen was peripheral blood mononuclear cells (PBMCs), collected at new diagnosis, from a patient treated with antithyroid drugs. The rearranged chain carries TRBV20-1 and TRBJ2-5, and TRBD2 may be the D gene, going by 5 matching bases. Here is the DNA: TGCAGTGCGCGCCCCGGAGGTAGTAGCCAAGAGACCCAGTACTTC. This is translated as CSARPGGSSQETQYF.